This T cell receptor beta chain was sequenced for a study of OX40 agonist ivuxolimab in advanced cancers. Regarding the complete study: Ivuxolimab, which targeted the costimulatory receptor OX40 (CD134), was an agonistic, fully human IgG2 monoclonal antibody. Intravenous ivuxolimab was administered to patients every 2 weeks at six dose levels: 0.01, 0.1, 0.3, 1.5, 3 and 10 mg/kg. Among the roughly 52 dose-escalation patients, approximately 20 had hepatocellular carcinoma, about 15 melanoma, 9 renal cell carcinoma and 9 head and neck cancer. In the dose-escalation cohort, 82.7% of patients were male, and the mean age was about 55 years, with a range of roughly 20 to 80. Prior anti-PD-1, anti-PD-L1 or anti-CTLA-4 therapy was permitted, and roughly two fifths of dose-escalation patients had received checkpoint inhibitors. Partial responses were achieved by three dose-escalation patients, of whom one had hepatocellular carcinoma and two had cutaneous melanoma. The purpose of peripheral TCRbeta sequencing was to test whether ivuxolimab changed TCR sequence diversity and led to clonal T-cell expansion. The paper covers the monotherapy dose-escalation part of the phase I ivuxolimab trial, which included N ≈ 54 patients. General findings and caveats noted by the study authors: Low levels of normalized T-cell clonal expansion were also seen in some patients who did not respond. After ivuxolimab, more expanded clones were found on average in CD8+ T cells than in CD4+ T cells. The antigen specificity of the peripheral T cells that underwent clonal expansion was not determined. In partial responders in the 0.1-3.0 mg/kg groups, normalized peripheral clonal expansion was found to be among the lowest, especially among CD8+ T cells. At doses from 0.1 to 3.0 mg/kg, clonal expansion was seen in both CD4+ and CD8+ blood T cells between baseline and week 6.

As to this clone: It has no known antigen specificity. Within one base of it there is no much larger clone, and no base qualities were kept.

Patients with autoimmune disease history or receiving systemic immunosuppression were excluded from the trial. Peripheral blood for TCR sequencing was collected from all dose cohorts at baseline, on cycle 4 day 1, and on cycle 7 day 1. The samples were taken from a phase I, first-in-human, multicenter, open-label dose-escalation trial of ivuxolimab. The trial enrolled adults with locally advanced or metastatic head and neck squamous cell, hepatocellular, melanoma or renal cell carcinoma. Before TCR sequencing, CD4+ and CD8+ T cells were separately sorted from peripheral blood. From the germline V gene (reference sequence), CDR1 is MNHEY and CDR2 is SMNVEV. V and J are truncated by 4 bases and 6 bases respectively, leaving an intervening sequence of 13 bases. Reading from cysteine to phenylalanine, the CDR3 counts 14 amino acids. The retained sequence is limited to the CDR3, 42 bases, with the frame set at the first base.

Genomic DNA was extracted from sorted cells for sequencing of the TCRbeta CDR3 region. The immunoSEQ Assay was used for sequencing of TCRbeta CDR3 regions. As stored in TCRdb, this immuneACCESS dataset retains in-frame rearrangements with V and J assigned. A fraction of the clones does not appear; measured against another copy, unresolved V genes explain less than half of the discrepancy, and the remainder lacks a known reason. For this sample there are nearly 80,000 clones; roughly 94% appear just once. 8.5% to 10% of the sample goes to the ten largest clones. Recombination linked TRBV27 to TRBJ1-5, with a tentative D gene TRBD1 over 6 matching bases. The starting material was CD4+ or CD8+ T cells sorted from blood, obtained in a trial of the OX40 agonist ivuxolimab. The TCR originated in an adult with an advanced solid tumor such as melanoma, head and neck, liver or kidney cancer. The encoded CDR3 is CASSYQGSGQPQHF. At the DNA level, the sequence is TGTGCCAGCAGTTACCAGGGGAGCGGTCAGCCCCAGCATTTT.